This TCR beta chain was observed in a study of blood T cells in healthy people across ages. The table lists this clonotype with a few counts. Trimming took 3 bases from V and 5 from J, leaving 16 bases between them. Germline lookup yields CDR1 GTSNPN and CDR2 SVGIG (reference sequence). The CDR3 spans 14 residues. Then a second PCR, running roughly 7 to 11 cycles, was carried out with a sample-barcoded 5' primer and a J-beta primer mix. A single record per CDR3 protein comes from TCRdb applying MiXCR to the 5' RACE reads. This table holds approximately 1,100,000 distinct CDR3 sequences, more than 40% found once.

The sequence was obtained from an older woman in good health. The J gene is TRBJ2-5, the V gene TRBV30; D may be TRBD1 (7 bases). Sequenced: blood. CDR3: CAWRTTGRRETQYF. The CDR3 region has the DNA TGTGCCTGGAGGACGACAGGGAGGCGGGAGACCCAGTACTTC.